The clone carrying this TCR beta chain has just one count. Antigen specificity is unknown. The data derive from a study of siplizumab effects on memory and regulatory T cells. Germline V gene lookup returns CDR1 MNHNS and CDR2 SASEGT. CDR3 size: 14 residues. V dropped 7 bases and J dropped 2; count of bases not matched to a gene: 3. Approximately 98,000 TCR templates were measured in each sample. The assay was immunoSEQ multiplex PCR, and TCRdb's table has in-frame clones only and misses some. This table has 85,000 to 130,000 clones, 90% to 95% appearing once. Study-wide points: The apparent diversity of naive T cells exceeded that of memory cells, and naive T cells seemed to make a major contribution to the alloresponse. To unstimulated subsets, only a minor fraction of alloreactive clones could be mapped.

The V gene is TRBV6-1, the J gene TRBJ2-1; 9 nucleotides match TRBD2. The sequenced sample was Tregs sorted from blood. The receptor's source is a human donor in good health. CDR3 nucleotides: TGTGCCAGCAACCCTAGCGGGGCCTACAATGAGCAGTTCTTC. Translating gives CASNPSGAYNEQFF.